The present entry profiles one TCR beta chain with its context. Its target antigen remains unknown. No much larger clone is present one base from it, and per-base qualities are unavailable. Inclusive of the bounding cysteine and phenylalanine, the CDR3 is 15 residues long. The entry retains the CDR3 DNA only, 45 bases that are in frame from base 1. The germline ends are 16 bases apart after V is trimmed by 3 bases and J by 8 bases. According to the germline V gene, CDR1 reads MNHNS and CDR2 reads SASEGT. This sample was taken from a study of PD-1 blockade in classical Hodgkin lymphoma (dated by TCRdb to the early 2020s). With regard to the full study: Nivolumab dosing was 3 mg/kg intravenously every 2 weeks, continuing until either disease progression or unacceptable toxicity. A peripheral blood immune signature of response to PD-1 blockade in classical Hodgkin lymphoma was defined using TCR beta sequencing and CyTOF.

Genomic DNA was isolated using the Qiagen DNeasy kit from unsorted PBMCs as well as from negatively selected CD4+ and CD8+ fractions. TCR beta CDR3 regions were amplified by immunoSEQ multiplex PCR using primers annealing to V and J segments. Amplification bias was minimized using a synthetic immune receptor repertoire, and residual bias was removed computationally after sequencing. The authors processed their data as follows. Custom Python scripts were used to quantify repertoire diversity as the Shannon entropy index. Unsorted, CD4+ and CD8+ repertoires were analyzed separately, except for combined analyses in which CD4+ and CD8+ sequences were merged in silico. A clone counted as expanded when the clone's frequency after treatment rose at least 2-fold relative to C1D1, and clones undetected at baseline were given a pseudocount of 0.5. Singleton clones were defined as clones with 0 or 1 copy at C1D1, and non-singleton clones were defined as clones with 2 or more copies. Clones expanded in unsorted samples were assigned a CD4+, CD8+ or unknown annotation through matching of protein sequences in sorted samples from the same patient. Wilcoxon tests on paired samples were used to test diversity changes from C1D1 to C4D1. TCRdb provides this immuneACCESS table in a form limited to in-frame rearrangements. Some clones are lacking; in checked studies, under half of them reflect an unresolved V gene, and why the rest are absent is not known. Clonal size and the V and J genes are those of that table, whereas D and trimming came from the DNA. This sample lists some 100,000 clones; just over 90% were detected once. 2% of the sample belongs to the ten largest clones.

Here is what the overall study found, with its caveats: The study covered only a single clinical trial cohort, and the causes of the repertoire differences, possibly disease activity or prior therapy, were still not defined. Lower diversity was seen in patients whose nivolumab began less than 1 year after ASCT, and these patients were left out of later analyses so that immune reconstitution would not confound the results. Trial patients with a complete response had baseline diversity similar to that of newly diagnosed patients, while partial responders and progressors had significantly lower diversity. CD4+ but not CD8+ TCR diversity rose significantly by C4D1 (p=0.0027 vs p=0.16), most apparent in complete responders (p=0.02). Newly diagnosed patients were reported to have lower baseline TCR diversity than healthy donors, and relapsed/refractory patients were reported to have lower baseline TCR diversity still.

The label giving this sample's time point can be read as: cycle 4 day 1 (C4D1), after more than five weeks of nivolumab. All trial patients had relapsed after autologous stem cell transplantation, with cohorts A, B and C differing in prior brentuximab vedotin exposure. The trial cohort included 56 patients with relapsed/refractory classical Hodgkin lymphoma, and each patient had a best overall response of complete response, partial response or progressive disease. Single-agent nivolumab was administered to trial patients in the multi-cohort phase II CheckMate 205 trial. Best overall response was determined by an independent review committee according to the 2007 International Working Group response criteria. Trial PBMCs were collected just before the start of nivolumab (C1D1) and during therapy at cycle 2 day 1 and cycle 4 day 1. Peripheral blood was collected in 8 mL Vacutainer Cell Preparation Tubes, from which PBMCs were isolated by centrifugation and then cryopreserved.

The V and J segments used are TRBV6-1 and TRBJ1-4; a weak D assignment points to TRBD1 (6 bases agree). The starting material was peripheral blood mononuclear cells (PBMCs), obtained before the fourth cycle of nivolumab. This receptor was identified in a human donor with classical Hodgkin lymphoma. The sequenced DNA is TGTGCCAGCAGTGACGACAGGCGAATTGGAGAAAAACTGTTTTTT. The resulting protein is CASSDDRRIGEKLFF.